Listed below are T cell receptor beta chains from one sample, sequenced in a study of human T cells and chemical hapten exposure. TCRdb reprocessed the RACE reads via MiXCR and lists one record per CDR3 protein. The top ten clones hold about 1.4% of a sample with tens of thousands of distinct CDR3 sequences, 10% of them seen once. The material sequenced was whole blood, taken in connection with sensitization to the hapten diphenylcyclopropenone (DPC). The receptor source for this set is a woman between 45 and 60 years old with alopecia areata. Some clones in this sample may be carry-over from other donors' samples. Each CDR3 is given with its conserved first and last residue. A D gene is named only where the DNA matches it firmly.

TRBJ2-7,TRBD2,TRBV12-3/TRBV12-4,CASSRLAGGGSYEQYF
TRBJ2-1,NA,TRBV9,CASSVRGEVEQFF
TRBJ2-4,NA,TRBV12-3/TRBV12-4,CASSPLQLNIQYF
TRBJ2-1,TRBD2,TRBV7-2,CASSLAGLAHNEQFF
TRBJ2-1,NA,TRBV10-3,CAILVREHEQFF
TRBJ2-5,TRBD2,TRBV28,CASSPEREWKTQYF
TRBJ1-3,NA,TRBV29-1,CSVYSGNTIYF
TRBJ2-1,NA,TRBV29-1,CSVPARLGIASEQFF
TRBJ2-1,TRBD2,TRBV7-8,CASSLGSAGARNEQFF
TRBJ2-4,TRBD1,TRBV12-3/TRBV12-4,CASRSTGVTKNIQYF
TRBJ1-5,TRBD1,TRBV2,CASRSPGQGISNQPQHF
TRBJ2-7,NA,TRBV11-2,CASTPAVGSYEQYF
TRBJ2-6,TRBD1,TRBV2,CASTGQRAGANVLTF
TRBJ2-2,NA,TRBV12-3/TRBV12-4,CASGILGAGELFF
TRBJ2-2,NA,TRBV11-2,CASSPTGVDDTGELFF
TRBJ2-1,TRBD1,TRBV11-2,CASSLRQGRANEQFF
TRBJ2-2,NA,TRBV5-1,CASSPAGGASNTGELFF
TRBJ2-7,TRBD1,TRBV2,CASRQGSPEQYF
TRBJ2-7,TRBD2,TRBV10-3,CAISLAGGPDYEQYF
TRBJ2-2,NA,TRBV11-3,CASSLTRGNTGELFF
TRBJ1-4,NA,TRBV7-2,CASSSAGANEKLFF
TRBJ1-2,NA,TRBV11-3,CASSLDRQGGYGYTF
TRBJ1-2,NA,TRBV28,CASSTAAEGLGYGYTF
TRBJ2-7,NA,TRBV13,CASSLHWDSYEQYF
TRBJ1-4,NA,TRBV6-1,CASERSGSRVEKKLFF
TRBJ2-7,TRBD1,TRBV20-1,CSAAGQGSSYEQYF
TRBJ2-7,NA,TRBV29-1,CSVEGLTYEQYF
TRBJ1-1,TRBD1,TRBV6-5,CASSYGDRPNTEAFF